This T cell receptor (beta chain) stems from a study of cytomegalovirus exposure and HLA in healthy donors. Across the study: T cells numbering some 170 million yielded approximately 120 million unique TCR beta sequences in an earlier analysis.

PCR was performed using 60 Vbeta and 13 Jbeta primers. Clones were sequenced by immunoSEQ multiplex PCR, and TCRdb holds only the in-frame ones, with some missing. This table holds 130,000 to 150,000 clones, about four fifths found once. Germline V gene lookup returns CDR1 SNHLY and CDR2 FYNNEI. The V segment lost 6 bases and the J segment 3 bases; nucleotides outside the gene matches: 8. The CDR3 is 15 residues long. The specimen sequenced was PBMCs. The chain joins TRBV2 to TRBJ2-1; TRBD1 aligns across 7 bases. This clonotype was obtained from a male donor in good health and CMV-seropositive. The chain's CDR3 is CASRDDRDLYNEQFF. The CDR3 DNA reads TGTGCCAGCAGGGACGACAGGGACCTCTACAATGAGCAGTTCTTC.